This T cell receptor beta chain was retrieved from a study of cytomegalovirus exposure and HLA in healthy donors. Whole-study results and caveats: The tendency of first-cohort TCR clusters to co-occur in the 120 validation repertoires was identified by a subsequent analysis.

Worth noting for this clone: What it recognizes is unknown.

Data came from immunoSEQ multiplex PCR; TCRdb stores just in-frame clones and leaves some out. Of under 200,000 clones in the sample, 90% to 97% are singletons; the top ten hold roughly 0.83%. Deletions cut 4 bases from V and 6 bases from J, with 11 bases between. In germline, CDR1 is SGHRS, CDR2 YFSETQ. The CDR3 totals 13 residues. Source material: PBMCs. The receptor's source is a woman aged 18 to 35 in good health and CMV-seronegative. The chain carries TRBV5-1 and TRBJ2-4; D possibly corresponds to TRBD1 (6 bases). The CDR3 here is CASSRGQGNIQYF. CDR3 bases: TGCGCCAGCAGCCGGGGACAAGGAAACATTCAGTACTTC.